This T cell receptor beta chain comes out of a study of cytotoxic CD8 clonotypes in ibrutinib-treated CLL. Profiled with immunoSEQ multiplex PCR; TCRdb holds only in-frame clones, not every one. Seen here are 16,000 or so clones, roughly two thirds observed once, and the top ten hold 15% to 20%. The germline gives CDR1 KGHSH, CDR2 LQKENI. Trimming pared 2 bases from V and 0 bases from J, leaving 10 bases between. The CDR3 loop spans 15 amino acids. The sequence derives from a human donor with chronic lymphocytic leukemia. The chain recombines TRBV18 with TRBJ2-5; D may match TRBD1 or TRBD2 (5 bases each). The material was PBMCs, obtained before ibrutinib treatment. The CDR3 nucleotides read TGTGCCAGCTCACCAAGAGGGGATTACCAAGAGACCCAGTACTTC. It encodes CASSPRGDYQETQYF.